These 31 T cell receptor beta chains share one sample of origin, sequenced in a study of blood T cell repertoires in COVID-19. The protocol was immunoSEQ multiplex PCR, while the TCRdb copy is restricted to in-frame clones and leaves out a portion. This sample has 140,000 to 150,000 clones, with around 89% found just once. Sequenced: peripheral blood. These TCRs come from a man aged 55-75 years with active or convalescent COVID-19.

CDR3: CASSLGLGVAGLYNEQFF. The DNA for the CDR3 is TGCGCCAGCAGCTTGGGTCTCGGGGTAGCGGGACTCTACAATGAGCAGTTCTTC. The rearrangement uses TRBV5-1 and TRBJ2-1, with 8 bases aligning to TRBD2. J lost 3 bases, V lost 0 bases, and 11 bases had no gene match. The V gene's germline CDR1 is SGHRS and CDR2 YFSETQ. The CDR3 extends over 18 amino acids.

This sequence joins TRBV14 and TRBJ1-2; D is ambiguous. Germline V gene lookup returns CDR1 SGHDN and CDR2 FVKESK. The V end was cut by 1 base, the J end by 7 bases, with 7 bases between. The CDR3 runs to 12 residues. CDR3 DNA: TGTGCCAGCAGCCAAGTTGGAGGTGGCTACACCTTC. Encoded protein: CASSQVGGGYTF.

A single count supports this clone. This rearrangement joins TRBV28 to TRBJ1-1, with 8 nucleotides matching TRBD1. CDR1 is MDHEN, CDR2 SYDVKM, per germline. The length of the CDR3 is 16 residues. J lost 1 base, V lost 5 bases, and 9 bases had no gene match. DNA of the CDR3: TGTGCCAGCAGTAGCTCTGGACAGGGTAAGAACACTGAAGCTTTCTTT. Translation: CASSSSGQGKNTEAFF. The whole variable domain, remainder taken from reference TRBV28 and TRBJ1-1, is DVKVTQSSRYLVKRTGEKVFLECVQDMDHENMFWYRQDPGLGLRLIYFSYDVKMKEKGDIPEGYSVSREKKERFSLILESASTNQTSMYLCASSSSGQGKNTEAFFGQGTRLTVV.

This sequence joins TRBV9 and TRBJ2-5; 15 bases align to TRBD2. Trimming cost V 4 bases and J 0 bases; bases outside gene matches: 7. The CDR3 extends over 18 amino acids. Germline CDR1 is SGDLS and CDR2 is YYNGEE. CDR3 amino acids: CASSSGLAGGRYQETQYF. As DNA, the CDR3 is TGTGCCAGCAGCTCGGGACTAGCGGGGGGACGGTACCAAGAGACCCAGTACTTC.

The table lists this clone with a count of one. The chain uses TRBV28 and TRBJ2-7; D remains ambiguous. Trimming left V 2 bases short and J 3 bases short, with 20 bases between. Germline V gene sequence: CDR1 MDHEN, CDR2 SYDVKM. The CDR3 has 17 amino acids. The CDR3 is CASSLARPGTLNYEQYF. CDR3 nucleotide sequence: TGTGCCAGCAGTTTAGCTCGTCCAGGAACCCTCAACTACGAGCAGTACTTC. The variable domain in full, completed from reference TRBV28 and TRBJ2-7, reads DVKVTQSSRYLVKRTGEKVFLECVQDMDHENMFWYRQDPGLGLRLIYFSYDVKMKEKGDIPEGYSVSREKKERFSLILESASTNQTSMYLCASSLARPGTLNYEQYFGPGTRLTVT.

The chain recombines TRBV3-1 (or the pseudogene TRBV3-2) with TRBJ1-2, with 7 nucleotides matching TRBD1. In germline, CDR1 is LGHDT, CDR2 YNNKEL (reference sequence). This CDR3 is built from 16 residues. V trimming: 1 base; J trimming: 5 bases; junction bases outside the gene matches: 10. CDR3 in DNA: TGTGCCAGCAGCCAAGGACAGGGCGTCATGGGGTATGGCTACACCTTC. Protein sequence: CASSQGQGVMGYGYTF.

J is TRBJ2-1 and V is TRBV21-1; the D call of TRBD1 is as the table states it, not checked on the DNA. TRBV21-1 is a known pseudogene. This CDR3 has 14 amino acids. The DNA of the CDR3 is TGTGCCAGCACCAAGAGACAAGTATACAATGAGCAGTTCTTC. Its protein is CASTKRQVYNEQFF.

The chain joins TRBV28 to TRBJ1-2; 7 nucleotides line up with TRBD1. V trimming: 7 bases; J trimming: 8 bases; junction bases outside the gene matches: 10. CDR1 and CDR2 (germline): MDHEN, SYDVKM. This CDR3 comprises 13 residues. CDR3 amino acids: CASTPGGIGGYTF. DNA of the CDR3: TGTGCCAGCACTCCAGGGGGAATCGGGGGCTACACCTTC.

The rearrangement joins TRBV6-2 or TRBV6-3 to TRBJ2-5; D remains unclear. The length of the CDR3 is 13 residues. Germline V gene data show CDR1 as MNHEY and CDR2 as SVGEGT. V shed 6 bases and J shed 2 bases, with 10 bases lying between them. This chain's CDR3 is CASSRTTQETQYF. DNA of the CDR3: TGTGCCAGCAGCCGAACCACACAAGAGACCCAGTACTTC.

The rearrangement links TRBV9 to TRBJ1-2; 8 bases line up with TRBD1. The CDR3 totals 15 residues. Per germline, CDR1 SGDLS and CDR2 YYNGEE. Trimming removed 2 bases from V and 8 bases from J; junction bases left unmatched: 11. In nucleotides, the CDR3 is TGTGCCAGCAGCGTTACCCTACAGGGGGTGTTCGGCTACACCTTC. Its translation: CASSVTLQGVFGYTF.

The J gene is TRBJ2-6, the V gene TRBV21-1; the DNA was not compared with TRBD2, the D call given in the table. TRBV21-1 is labeled a pseudogene. The CDR3 runs 18 residues. CDR3 in amino acids: CASSTRGAESSGANVLTF. CDR3 nucleotide sequence: TGTGCCAGCAGCACCAGAGGAGCGGAGAGCTCTGGGGCCAACGTCCTGACTTTC.

V is TRBV20-1 and J is TRBJ2-7, with D hard to call. Trimming took 3 bases from V and 2 from J, leaving 14 bases between them. The V gene's germline CDR1 is DFQATT and CDR2 SNEGSKA (reference sequence). The CDR3 runs to 14 residues. The CDR3 nucleotides read TGCAGTGCTAGTCTACCGACTGGAACCTACGAGCAGTACTTC. It translates to CSASLPTGTYEQYF.

As to this clone: Within the sample, other DNA sequences also encode this same CDR3. The chain has TRBV18 and TRBJ2-7; 7 bases line up with TRBD1. V lost 6 bases to trimming and J lost 0 bases; unmatched junction nucleotides: 5. Per the germline V gene, CDR1 is KGHSH and CDR2 is LQKENI. The CDR3 loop spans 14 amino acids. The CDR3 sequence: CASSPGTDSYEQYF. For the CDR3, the DNA is TGTGCCAGCTCTCCTGGGACAGACTCCTACGAGCAGTACTTC. The full variable domain, completed using reference TRBV18 and TRBJ2-7, is NAGVMQNPRHLVRRRGQEARLRCSPMKGHSHVYWYRQLPEEGLKFMVYLQKENIIDESGMPKERFSAEFPKEGPSILRIQQVVRGDSAAYFCASSPGTDSYEQYFGPGTRLTVT.

The chain has TRBV20-1 and TRBJ1-1, with D hard to call. The germline V and J ends were trimmed by 6 bases and 11 bases, with 13 bases remaining between them. The CDR3 is made up of 10 amino acids. Per germline, CDR1 DFQATT and CDR2 SNEGSKA (reference sequence). The CDR3 DNA reads as TGCAGTGCCCCCTTAACTAGGGCTTTCTTT. Amino acids: CSAPLTRAFF.

This clone was seen just once. The chain has TRBV19 and TRBJ1-5; D is undetermined. V was shortened by 7 bases and J by 6 bases, with 13 bases between the two germline ends. CDR1 and CDR2 (germline): LNHDA, SQIVND (reference sequence). CDR3 size: 13 residues. CDR3 amino acids: CASKSEGGQPQHF. Written as DNA, the CDR3 is TGTGCCAGTAAGAGTGAGGGTGGTCAGCCCCAGCATTTT.

This chain connects TRBV6-5 to TRBJ2-7, with D perhaps matching TRBD1 (5 bases). CDR3 length: 14 amino acids. The germline V and J ends were trimmed by 8 bases and 5 bases, with 19 bases remaining between them. Germline V gene data show CDR1 as MNHEY and CDR2 as SVGAGI. For the CDR3, the DNA is TGTGCCAGCGGGGCGGTGGGCAGGGCCCACGAGCAGTACTTC. Its translation: CASGAVGRAHEQYF.

V is TRBV3-1 (or the pseudogene TRBV3-2) and J is TRBJ2-7; TRBD2 matches at 9 bases. This CDR3 has 15 residues. Per the germline V gene, CDR1 is LGHDT and CDR2 is YNNKEL (reference sequence). V lost 1 base to trimming and J lost 3 bases; unmatched junction nucleotides: 4. This CDR3 reads CASSQGVAGDYEQYF. CDR3 coding DNA: TGTGCCAGCAGCCAAGGAGTAGCGGGAGACTACGAGCAGTACTTC.

DNA of the CDR3: TGTGCCGGATCTAGCGCGTATGAGCAGTTCTTC. Residues: CAGSSAYEQFF. This chain joins TRBV30 and TRBJ2-1; D perhaps matches TRBD2 (6 bases). Trimming removed 8 bases at V and 8 bases at J, with 13 bases between. This CDR3 region has 11 residues. The germline V gene has CDR1 GTSNPN and CDR2 SVGIG (reference sequence).

The genes are TRBV5-1 and TRBJ1-4; 8 bases are shared with TRBD1. Unmatched junction bases numbered 6, after V lost 3 bases and J lost 8 bases. The CDR3 length is 14 residues. CDR1 and CDR2 (germline): SGHRS, YFSETQ. CDR3 sequence: CASSYGQGLEKLFF. CDR3 DNA sequence: TGCGCCAGCAGCTACGGACAGGGTTTGGAAAAACTGTTTTTT. Full variable domain (outside the CDR3, taken from reference TRBV5-1 and TRBJ1-4): KAGVTQTPRYLIKTRGQQVTLSCSPISGHRSVSWYQQTPGQGLQFLFEYFSETQRNKGNFPGRFSGRQFSNSRSEMNVSTLELGDSALYLCASSYGQGLEKLFFGSGTQLSVL.

CDR3 region: CATGLGQGQPQHF. CDR3 DNA: TGCGCCACCGGGTTGGGACAGGGGCAGCCCCAGCATTTT. The genes are TRBV10-2 and TRBJ1-5; 10 bases match TRBD1. The CDR3 runs 13 residues. V was pared by 10 bases and J by 7 bases, with 7 bases of the junction left unmatched. From germline, CDR1 is WSHSY and CDR2 SAAADI.

The chain couples TRBV7-6 to TRBJ2-2; a weak D match, TRBD1 (6 bases). The CDR3 covers 17 residues. CDR1 and CDR2 from the germline V gene are SGHVS and FNYEAQ. The germline V and J ends were trimmed by 1 base and 6 bases, with 18 bases remaining between them. As DNA, the CDR3 is TGTGCCAGCAGCTTAGTCTTAGGGGGAACAAACGCCGGGGAGCTGTTTTTT. It translates to CASSLVLGGTNAGELFF.

The V call is TRBV6-2 or TRBV6-3, the J call TRBJ1-5, with a tentative D call TRBD1 (6 bases). The length of the CDR3 is 13 residues. The ends were cut back, 6 bases at V and 7 bases at J, with 13 bases in the middle. Looked up from germline, CDR1 is MNHEY and CDR2 is SVGEGT. DNA of the CDR3: TGTGCCAGCAGCTTCAGGGGAACCCAGCCCCAGCATTTT. It encodes CASSFRGTQPQHF.

The chain is built from TRBV28 and TRBJ1-1, with D possibly matching TRBD1 (6 bases). The germline V gene encodes CDR1 MDHEN and CDR2 SYDVKM. This CDR3 comprises 14 residues. Trimming removed 2 bases from V and 7 bases from J, with 14 bases in between. The CDR3 region has the DNA TGTGCCAGCAGTTTAGTGGGGGCGCAAAATGAAGCTTTCTTT. It is translated as CASSLVGAQNEAFF.

This clone was seen only once. The V call is TRBV7-2, the J call TRBJ1-1; 8 nucleotides agree with TRBD1. The germline V gene encodes CDR1 SGHTA and CDR2 FQGNSA. V trimming: 2 bases; J trimming: 3 bases; junction bases outside the gene matches: 2. The CDR3 runs 14 residues. The CDR3 region is CASSLQGAYTEAFF. For the CDR3, the DNA is TGTGCCAGCAGCTTACAGGGGGCGTACACTGAAGCTTTCTTT.

The rearrangement uses TRBV5-5 and TRBJ1-1, with D hard to call. V was cut by 2 bases and J by 1 base, with 9 bases left in between. The CDR3 has 14 amino acids. Germline-derived CDR1 and CDR2 are SGHKS and YYEKEE (reference sequence). In nucleotides, the CDR3 is TGTGCCAGCAGCTTCGCGACTCAGAACACTGAAGCTTTCTTT. This gives the protein CASSFATQNTEAFF.

The V and J genes are TRBV28 and TRBJ1-4; no firm D call. V gave up 11 bases and J gave up 6 bases, with 16 bases separating them. The CDR3 runs to 13 residues. Germline V gene lookup returns CDR1 MDHEN and CDR2 SYDVKM. The CDR3 DNA follows: TGTGCCGCCCGGGCCGGGGAAGATGAAAAACTGTTTTTT. Amino acid sequence: CAARAGEDEKLFF.

The chain joins TRBV3-1 (or the pseudogene TRBV3-2) to TRBJ1-1; no definite D call. Germline V CDR1 and CDR2: LGHDT, YNNKEL (reference sequence). V lost 5 bases and J 0 bases, leaving 10 bases between the germline ends. The CDR3 is 14 residues long. CDR3 residues: CASSRLFMNTEAFF. The CDR3 DNA reads TGTGCCAGCAGCAGACTGTTCATGAACACTGAAGCTTTCTTT.

CDR3 sequence (DNA): TGCGCCAGCGGGGGGGGCCTTTCCTACAATGAGCAGTTCTTC. Its protein is CASGGGLSYNEQFF. The chain combines TRBV10-2 with TRBJ2-1, with D tentatively TRBD2 (7 bases). The CDR3 spans 14 residues. Germline assignment: CDR1 WSHSY and CDR2 SAAADI. V lost 8 bases to trimming and J lost 1 base, with 12 bases between them.

This clone has more than one count but fewer than ten. The chain is built from TRBV11-3 and TRBJ1-5; TRBD1 is a possible D gene (5 bases). V gave up 5 bases and J gave up 2 bases, with 13 bases separating them. This CDR3 spans 15 amino acids. Germline-derived CDR1 and CDR2 are SGHNT and YENEEA. CDR3 protein: CASSPDLGGNQPQHF. The DNA for the CDR3 is TGTGCCAGCAGCCCGGATCTAGGGGGCAATCAGCCCCAGCATTTT.

The genes are TRBV3-1 (or the pseudogene TRBV3-2) and TRBJ1-3; 7 bases agree with TRBD1. The CDR3 spans 17 residues. Germline-derived CDR1 and CDR2 are LGHDT and YNNKEL (reference sequence). Trimming removed 4 bases from V and 0 bases from J; junction bases left unmatched: 9. The CDR3 DNA reads TGTGCCAGCAGCCCGTTCCCACAGGGGCGCTCTGGAAACACCATATATTTT. Protein product: CASSPFPQGRSGNTIYF.

This chain links TRBV11-2 with TRBJ1-4; 8 bases line up with TRBD1. After removal of 5 bases from V and 5 bases from J, the junction contained 7 bases not matched to a gene. CDR3 length: 15 amino acids. Looked up from germline, CDR1 is SGHAT and CDR2 is FQNNGV. CDR3 in amino acids: CASSPPWDRNEKLFF. CDR3 DNA sequence: TGTGCCAGCAGCCCTCCGTGGGACAGGAATGAAAAACTGTTTTTT.